Presented here are 30 T cell receptor beta chains from one specimen sequenced in a study of T cells after posttransplantation cyclophosphamide. Measured with immunoSEQ multiplex PCR; TCRdb has only the in-frame clones, and not every one. The sample comprises under 15,000 clones, around 86% of which are singletons, and approximately 0.83% rests with the top ten. The sample was memory CD4+ T cells sorted from PBMCs. The receptors come from a man in his fifties or sixties in good health, CMV-negative, and a related stem cell transplant donor.

As DNA, the CDR3 is TGTGCCAGCAGCTCAAATTACAGGGGCTGGGATGGCTACACCTTC. It translates to CASSSNYRGWDGYTF. The gene calls are TRBV7-9 and TRBJ1-2; 7 bases fit TRBD1. The CDR3 has 15 amino acids. Germline V gene sequence: CDR1 SEHNR, CDR2 FQNEAQ (reference sequence). V lost 4 bases to trimming and J lost 6 bases; unmatched junction nucleotides: 11.

The chain combines TRBV2 with TRBJ2-5; 7 bases fit TRBD2. J was trimmed by 4 bases and V by 4 bases; bases with no gene match: 3. The length of the CDR3 is 13 residues. CDR1 and CDR2 (germline): SNHLY, FYNNEI. The CDR3 DNA sequence: TGTGCCAGCAGTGCGGGGGGTGGAGAGACCCAGTACTTC. Its translation: CASSAGGGETQYF.

This clone was counted once. The chain links TRBV7-9 to TRBJ2-7; 7 bases map to TRBD1. Germline assignment: CDR1 SEHNR and CDR2 FQNEAQ (reference sequence). This CDR3 is built from 15 residues. The V and J ends lost 5 bases and 7 bases, in that order; junction bases with no gene match: 14. CDR3 protein: CASSNHRGRIGEQYF. As DNA, the CDR3 is TGTGCCAGCAGCAACCACAGGGGAAGAATAGGGGAGCAGTACTTC.

The chain uses TRBV7-9 and TRBJ2-1; the D gene is possibly TRBD2 (5 bases). Trimming pared 0 bases from V and 1 base from J, leaving 10 bases between. Germline-derived CDR1 and CDR2 are SEHNR and FQNEAQ (reference sequence). This CDR3 spans 16 amino acids. CDR3 region: CASSLAGDRSYNEQFF. The CDR3 DNA is TGTGCCAGCAGCTTAGCGGGAGATCGTTCCTACAATGAGCAGTTCTTC. Complete variable domain (other parts from reference TRBV7-9 and TRBJ2-1): DTGVSQNPRHKITKRGQNVTFRCDPISEHNRLYWYRQTLGQGPEFLTYFQNEAQLEKSRLLSDRFSAERPKGSFSTLEIQRTEQGDSAMYLCASSLAGDRSYNEQFFGPGTRLTVL.

The rearrangement links TRBV27 to TRBJ2-3, with a possible D match to TRBD1 (5 bases). The CDR3 covers 17 residues. With 6 bases removed from V and 2 bases from J, the gap between germline ends came to 21 bases. Germline V lookup: CDR1 MNHEY, CDR2 SMNVEV (reference sequence). CDR3 loop: CASRYRRDKSLTDTQYF. The CDR3 region has the DNA TGTGCCAGCAGATACCGCAGGGATAAAAGTCTCACAGATACGCAGTATTTT.

Worth noting for this clone: The identical CDR3 is also encoded by other nucleotide sequences in the sample. V and J are TRBV2 and TRBJ1-6; TRBD1 matches 7 bases. J gave up 0 bases and V 8 bases, and 10 bases lay outside the gene matches. Per germline, CDR1 SNHLY and CDR2 FYNNEI. The CDR3 totals 17 residues. The CDR3 spells CASQGTGVSSYNSPLHF. The CDR3 DNA follows: TGTGCCAGCCAAGGTACAGGGGTTTCCTCCTATAATTCACCCCTCCACTTT.

V and J are TRBV9 and TRBJ2-5; TRBD1 aligns across 10 bases. Germline V lookup: CDR1 SGDLS, CDR2 YYNGEE. CDR3 length: 15 amino acids. J gave up 5 bases and V 0 bases, and 4 bases lay outside the gene matches. CDR3 coding DNA: TGTGCCAGCAGCGTAGTTGGGACAGGGGTTGAGACCCAGTACTTC. This translates into CASSVVGTGVETQYF.

The J gene is TRBJ2-7, the V gene TRBV5-6; no clear D gene. The CDR3 totals 13 residues. CDR1 is SGHDT and CDR2 is YYEEEE in the germline V gene. Trimming cost V 0 bases and J 4 bases, with 8 bases left between them. This CDR3 is CASSLAAGYEQYF. CDR3 nucleotide sequence: TGTGCCAGCAGCTTGGCAGCCGGGTACGAGCAGTACTTC.

J is TRBJ1-1 and V is TRBV11-2, with TRBD1 identical over 10 bases. V was clipped by 5 bases and J by 11 bases; unmatched bases: 11. The length of the CDR3 is 14 residues. From germline, CDR1 is SGHAT and CDR2 FQNNGV. The CDR3 region is CASSPSRGQGTAFF. CDR3 nucleotide sequence: TGTGCCAGCAGCCCCTCCAGGGGACAGGGGACGGCTTTCTTT.

This sequence joins TRBV4-1 and TRBJ1-6; D may be TRBD1 (6 bases). V dropped 1 base and J dropped 0 bases, with 10 bases sitting between them. This CDR3 spans 17 amino acids. Germline loops: CDR1 MGHRA, CDR2 YSYEKL. For the CDR3, the DNA is TGCGCCAGCAGCCAAGGACAGGCCAGCTCCTATAATTCACCCCTCCACTTT. The encoded protein is CASSQGQASSYNSPLHF.

This rearrangement joins TRBV18 to TRBJ2-7; D is undetermined. V gave up 3 bases and J gave up 6 bases, with 12 bases separating them. This CDR3 is built from 13 residues. CDR1 KGHSH and CDR2 LQKENI come from the germline V gene. The CDR3 DNA is TGTGCCAGCTCACCCCAAAATTCGCGCGAGCAGTACTTC. Translating gives CASSPQNSREQYF. Drawing the rest from reference TRBV18 and TRBJ2-7, the complete variable domain is NAGVMQNPRHLVRRRGQEARLRCSPMKGHSHVYWYRQLPEEGLKFMVYLQKENIIDESGMPKERFSAEFPKEGPSILRIQQVVRGDSAAYFCASSPQNSREQYFGPGTRLTVT.

The chain recombines TRBV19 with TRBJ1-3; the D is unclear. The CDR3 spans 18 residues. V lost 6 bases and J lost 0, with 21 bases in between. The germline gives CDR1 LNHDA, CDR2 SQIVND (reference sequence). The CDR3 DNA sequence: TGTGCCAGTAGCCGTCTAATATACAGACGAGTCTCTGGAAACACCATATATTTT. Protein product: CASSRLIYRRVSGNTIYF.

The V and J genes are TRBV5-8 and TRBJ1-2; possibly TRBD1 for D (5 bases). Germline V gene sequence: CDR1 SGHTS, CDR2 YDEGEE. The germline V and J ends were trimmed by 2 bases and 4 bases, with 9 bases remaining between them. The CDR3 sequence is 13 residues long. The CDR3 DNA sequence: TGTGCCAGCAGCTTCGACAGCTTCTATGGCTACACCTTC. This encodes CASSFDSFYGYTF. The full variable domain, its missing parts supplied by reference TRBV5-8 and TRBJ1-2, is EAGVTQSPTHLIKTRGQQATLRCSPISGHTSVYWYQQALGLGLQFLLWYDEGEERNRGNFPPRFSGRQFPNYSSELNVNALELEDSALYLCASSFDSFYGYTFGSGTRLTVV.

The chain has TRBV5-4 and TRBJ2-3; possibly TRBD2 for D (6 bases). The V gene lost 0 bases and the J gene lost 1 base, with 6 bases spanning the gap. This CDR3 has 14 amino acids. CDR1 SGHNT and CDR2 YYREEE come from the germline V gene (reference sequence). CDR3 DNA: TGTGCCAGCAGCTTGGCGGGGGGCACAGATACGCAGTATTTT. Its protein product is CASSLAGGTDTQYF.

This clone appeared a few times. This chain links TRBV29-1 with TRBJ2-1, with D tentatively TRBD2 (6 bases). Trimming left V 0 bases short and J 12 bases short, with 18 bases between. There are 14 residues in the CDR3. In germline, CDR1 is SQVTM, CDR2 ANQGSEA. CDR3 amino acids: CSVEETEYLGGQFF. The CDR3 DNA is TGCAGCGTTGAAGAGACGGAATACCTGGGGGGGCAGTTCTTC.

This chain links TRBV7-6 with TRBJ1-4; TRBD1 matches 7 bases. The CDR3 runs 12 residues. Germline-derived CDR1 and CDR2 are SGHVS and FNYEAQ. The CDR3: CATGQTNEKLFF. The CDR3 region has the DNA TGTGCTACGGGACAGACGAATGAAAAACTGTTTTTT.

This rearrangement joins TRBV10-2 to TRBJ2-6; no clear D gene. CDR3 size: 16 residues. From germline, CDR1 is WSHSY and CDR2 SAAADI. The ends were cut back, 0 bases at V and 0 bases at J, with 6 bases in the middle. The CDR3 region is CASSESSFSGANVLTF. CDR3 DNA sequence: TGCGCCAGCAGTGAGTCGAGTTTCTCTGGGGCCAACGTCCTGACTTTC.

The genes are TRBV19 and TRBJ2-5; 7 bases map to TRBD2. This CDR3 has 13 amino acids. Trimming took 3 bases from V and 3 from J; bases not matched to a gene: 1. Germline V gives CDR1 LNHDA, CDR2 SQIVND (reference sequence). The CDR3 coding sequence is TGTGCCAGTAGTATCCGGGGGGAAGAGACCCAGTACTTC. Its protein product is CASSIRGEETQYF.

V and J are TRBV6-6 and TRBJ2-7, with 10 bases lining up with TRBD2. CDR3 length equals 16 residues. Per the germline V gene, CDR1 is MNHNY and CDR2 is SVGAGI (reference sequence). The V gene end was trimmed by 0 bases and the J gene end by 3 bases; junction bases not matched to a gene: 5. The CDR3 DNA reads as TGTGCCAGCAGTTACTCCCCTAGCGGGAGCGGCTACGAGCAGTACTTC. This sequence encodes CASSYSPSGSGYEQYF.

This clone was counted only a few times. This sequence joins TRBV6-5 and TRBJ1-5; D remains unclear. Germline V lookup: CDR1 MNHEY, CDR2 SVGAGI. The CDR3 is 11 amino acids. V lost 4 bases to trimming and J lost 7 bases, with 5 bases between them. CDR3 sequence reads: CASSSEQPQHF. The CDR3 coding sequence is TGTGCCAGCAGTTCAGAACAGCCCCAGCATTTT.

Turning to this clone: A read error may account for a junction end that differs from germline. The rearrangement links TRBV6-4 to TRBJ1-1; D remains unclear. The CDR3 covers 12 residues. Germline CDR1 and CDR2: MRHNA and SNTAGT. CDR3 in amino acids: CASSDSGDIVVF. The CDR3 coding sequence is TGTGCCAGCAGTGACTCGGGAGACATCGTTGTCTTT.

This clone is a singleton in its sample. The genes are TRBV18 and TRBJ1-5, with D tentatively TRBD1 (5 bases). The CDR3 spans 14 residues. Trimming stripped 6 bases from V and 0 bases from J, with 9 bases between. Germline V gives CDR1 KGHSH, CDR2 LQKENI. CDR3 nucleotide sequence: TGTGCCAGCTCCCCCGACAGTAGCAATCAGCCCCAGCATTTT. As protein: CASSPDSSNQPQHF.

The chain couples TRBV21-1 to TRBJ1-2. TRBV21-1 is flagged as a pseudogene. The CDR3 is 12 amino acids. The CDR3: CASTVESPGYTF. The CDR3, as DNA: TGTGCCAGCACCGTAGAATCGCCTGGCTACACCTTC.

This clone showed up just a few times. This sequence joins TRBV2 and TRBJ1-4, with 8 bases aligning to TRBD1. This CDR3 comprises 15 residues. The germline CDR1 and CDR2 sequences are SNHLY and FYNNEI. V gave up 7 bases and J gave up 3 bases; unmatched junction bases: 7. CDR3 sequence (DNA): TGTGCCAGCAACGCCCAGGGGGCTGCTAATGAAAAACTGTTTTTT. Translation gives CASNAQGAANEKLFF.

The V and J genes are TRBV14 and TRBJ1-2; D is perhaps TRBD1 (5 bases). The CDR3 totals 14 residues. Deletions cut 4 bases from V and 7 bases from J, with 16 bases between. Germline assignment: CDR1 SGHDN and CDR2 FVKESK. In DNA, the CDR3 is TGTGCCAGCAGCCCCCGTCCAGGGTTTAGTGGCTACACCTTC. Encoded protein: CASSPRPGFSGYTF. The complete variable domain, with remaining parts taken from reference TRBV14 and TRBJ1-2, reads EAGVTQFPSHSVIEKGQTVTLRCDPISGHDNLYWYRRVMGKEIKFLLHFVKESKQDESGMPNNRFLAERTGGTYSTLKVQPAELEDSGVYFCASSPRPGFSGYTFGSGTRLTVV.

This clone has more than one count but fewer than ten. The chain couples TRBV5-4 to TRBJ2-7; possible D gene TRBD1, 5 bases. The CDR3 loop spans 15 amino acids. Deletions cut 5 bases from V and 9 bases from J, with 24 bases between. The germline CDR1 and CDR2 sequences are SGHNT and YYREEE (reference sequence). Written as DNA, the CDR3 is TGTGCCAGCAGTTCGTTCGGTCTAGGGGCCTCACGGCAGTACTTC. Translated, it gives CASSSFGLGASRQYF.

CDR3: CASLPGSYNEQFF. The CDR3 DNA reads as TGTGCAAGTTTACCGGGTTCCTACAATGAGCAGTTCTTC. The chain couples TRBV7-2 to TRBJ2-1, with D hard to call. The germline V gene has CDR1 SGHTA and CDR2 FQGNSA. This CDR3 is 13 amino acids long.

The chain uses TRBV6-5 and TRBJ1-1; D might be TRBD1 (6 bases). V shed 6 bases and J shed 2 bases, with 13 bases lying between them. CDR3 length: 14 amino acids. Germline-derived CDR1 and CDR2 are MNHEY and SVGAGI. Written as DNA, the CDR3 is TGTGCCAGCAGGGCCGCACAGGGTAACACTGAAGCTTTCTTT. Amino acid sequence: CASRAAQGNTEAFF.

The gene calls are TRBV27 and TRBJ2-3; 8 nucleotides line up with TRBD1. CDR3 size: 16 residues. The ends lost 7 bases at V and 3 bases at J; junction bases unmatched: 12. The germline V gene has CDR1 MNHEY and CDR2 SMNVEV (reference sequence). The CDR3: CASKLGDRNPTDTQYF. In DNA form, the CDR3 reads TGTGCCAGCAAGTTAGGGGACAGGAATCCTACAGATACGCAGTATTTT.

The CDR3 reads CASSQEITQGYGYTF. Written as DNA, the CDR3 is TGTGCCAGCAGCCAGGAAATAACGCAGGGGTATGGCTACACCTTC. The V call is TRBV14, the J call TRBJ1-2; D possibly corresponds to TRBD1 (6 bases). Trimming took 3 bases from V and 5 from J, leaving 16 bases between them. The CDR3 extends over 15 amino acids. The germline V gene encodes CDR1 SGHDN and CDR2 FVKESK.